The 21 T cell receptor beta chains listed next were all sequenced from one sample in a study of blood T cell repertoires in COVID-19 (dated by TCRdb to the early 2020s). The library came from the immunoSEQ multiplex PCR assay. TCRdb limited this immuneACCESS table to in-frame rearrangements with V and J called. A share of clones is missing; checked studies link under half to unresolved V genes, and the rest is unexplained. The sample table holds 8,500 to 14,000 clones, of which about 87% were seen once. The biggest ten clones account for over 9.5% of the sample. The source material was peripheral blood. The receptors were gathered from a human donor in a cohort sampled during active COVID-19.

The chain uses TRBV18 and TRBJ1-1; no firm D call. The CDR3 is made up of 15 amino acids. Trimming pared 0 bases from V and 5 bases from J, leaving 13 bases between. Germline V gene data show CDR1 as KGHSH and CDR2 as LQKENI. The CDR3 region is CASSPPWSGGTEAFF. The CDR3 coding sequence is TGTGCCAGCTCACCACCTTGGTCAGGAGGTACTGAAGCTTTCTTT.

The rearrangement joins TRBV7-3 to TRBJ1-1; 8 bases align to TRBD1. In germline, CDR1 is SGHTA, CDR2 FQGTGA. The CDR3 has 13 amino acids. J gave up 8 bases and V 2 bases, and 4 bases lay outside the gene matches. CDR3 in DNA: TGTGCCAGCAGCTTATCTGGACAGGGCGAAGCTTTCTTT. As protein: CASSLSGQGEAFF.

The chain carries TRBV19 and TRBJ2-2, with 10 bases identical to TRBD1. The germline CDR1 and CDR2 sequences are LNHDA and SQIVND (reference sequence). The CDR3 has 15 residues. Trimming removed 4 bases from V and 6 bases from J; junction bases left unmatched: 5. The DNA for the CDR3 is TGTGCCAGTAGTACGGGACAGGGGCACTCCGGGGAGCTGTTTTTT. Protein product: CASSTGQGHSGELFF.

V and J are TRBV15 and TRBJ1-1; D might be TRBD1 (5 bases). With 3 bases removed from V and 4 bases from J, the gap between germline ends came to 9 bases. Germline CDR1 is LNHNV and CDR2 is YYDKDF (reference sequence). This CDR3 is built from 13 residues. The CDR3 nucleotides are TGTGCCACCAGCAGGCGGGGGACCACTGAAGCTTTCTTT. Translating it yields CATSRRGTTEAFF.

The V and J genes are TRBV24-1 and TRBJ1-2; TRBD1 matches 8 bases. Germline V CDR1 and CDR2: KGHDR, SFDVKD. The J segment lost 3 bases and the V segment lost 5 bases, leaving 4 bases of the junction unmatched. This CDR3 comprises 14 residues. CDR3: CATSGTGQDYGYTF. The CDR3 region has the DNA TGTGCCACCAGTGGGACGGGACAGGACTATGGCTACACCTTC.

The genes are TRBV6-5 and TRBJ2-1; tentative D call: TRBD1 (6 bases). Germline V gene sequence: CDR1 MNHEY, CDR2 SVGAGI. The CDR3 covers 13 residues. The V and J ends lost 7 bases and 9 bases respectively, with 16 bases between them. The CDR3 DNA reads TGTGCCAGCAAATTGTCCAGGGGTTTTGAGCAGTTCTTC. Encoded protein: CASKLSRGFEQFF.

CDR3 coding DNA: TGTGCCAGCACTCTAGGGGCCCCCTATGGCTACACCTTC. Its protein is CASTLGAPYGYTF. This chain links TRBV12-3 or TRBV12-4 with TRBJ1-2, with D possibly TRBD1 on 5 matching bases. V lost 7 bases, J lost 4 bases, and 13 bases lay in between. This CDR3 is 13 amino acids long.

The V gene is TRBV7-9, the J gene TRBJ1-1; 8 bases are a match to TRBD1. The CDR3 covers 15 residues. Germline assignment: CDR1 SEHNR and CDR2 FQNEAQ (reference sequence). The V gene end was trimmed by 7 bases and the J gene end by 0 bases; junction bases not matched to a gene: 7. The DNA of the CDR3 is TGTGCCAGCACCTCGGACAGGGATATGAACACTGAAGCTTTCTTT. Protein product: CASTSDRDMNTEAFF.

The CDR3 spells CASSGPGDGETQYF. CDR3 bases: TGTGCCAGCAGCGGGCCAGGGGATGGAGAGACCCAGTACTTC. The rearrangement uses TRBV11-3 and TRBJ2-5; TRBD1 might be the D (6 bases). CDR1 SGHNT and CDR2 YENEEA come from the germline V gene. The CDR3 runs 14 residues. V dropped 5 bases and J dropped 4 bases, with 14 bases sitting between them.

The chain combines TRBV6-6 with TRBJ1-1, with TRBD1 matching 7 bases. V lost 5 bases and J lost 0; bases outside the gene matches: 6. This CDR3 has 15 amino acids. Germline CDR1 and CDR2: MNHNY and SVGAGI (reference sequence). The CDR3 protein is CASSLPTGLNTEAFF. Written as DNA, the CDR3 is TGTGCCAGCAGTCTACCGACAGGGTTGAACACTGAAGCTTTCTTT.

The chain carries TRBV27 and TRBJ2-6; D might be TRBD2 (6 bases). The CDR3 is made up of 17 amino acids. In germline, CDR1 is MNHEY, CDR2 SMNVEV (reference sequence). Deletions cut 6 bases from V and 1 base from J, with 16 bases between. The CDR3 loop reads CASRSTSGDSGANVLTF. CDR3 DNA: TGTGCCAGCAGGTCGACTAGTGGGGATTCTGGGGCCAACGTCCTGACTTTC.

The rearrangement uses TRBV24-1 and TRBJ2-3; TRBD2 matches 7 bases. The ends lost 3 bases at V and 2 bases at J; junction bases unmatched: 1. The CDR3 length is 14 residues. Germline V lookup: CDR1 KGHDR, CDR2 SFDVKD. As DNA, the CDR3 is TGTGCCACCAGTGATAGCGGGGCCACAGATACGCAGTATTTT. Translated: CATSDSGATDTQYF.

The V gene is TRBV6-6, the J gene TRBJ1-1, with no clear D. This CDR3 has 12 residues. Deletions cut 6 bases from V and 1 base from J, with 6 bases between. Germline assignment: CDR1 MNHNY and CDR2 SVGAGI (reference sequence). In nucleotides, the CDR3 is TGTGCCAGCAGCCCGGGGAACACTGAAGCTTTCTTT. Its protein is CASSPGNTEAFF.

The V call is TRBV19, the J call TRBJ1-1; D unclear. CDR3 length: 14 amino acids. V was cut by 11 bases and J by 4 bases, with 20 bases left in between. Germline V gene data show CDR1 as LNHDA and CDR2 as SQIVND (reference sequence). The CDR3 protein is CASTYEVTSTEAFF. The CDR3 coding sequence is TGTGCCTCCACATACGAGGTTACAAGCACTGAAGCTTTCTTT.

This clone turned up a few times. The chain recombines TRBV3-1 (or the pseudogene TRBV3-2) with TRBJ1-5; D is undetermined. CDR1 LGHDT and CDR2 YNNKEL come from the germline V gene (reference sequence). The CDR3 sequence is 14 residues long. V lost 1 base, J lost 6 bases, and 10 bases lay in between. The CDR3 bases are TGTGCCAGCAGCCAAGGTACGATCGGTCAGCCCCAGCATTTT. The encoded protein is CASSQGTIGQPQHF.

J is TRBJ1-4 and V is TRBV11-2; TRBD1 aligns across 8 bases. The V gene's germline CDR1 is SGHAT and CDR2 FQNNGV. The CDR3 loop spans 15 amino acids. Trimming removed 4 bases from V and 5 bases from J; junction bases left unmatched: 6. The CDR3 bases are TGTGCCAGCAGCTCCCAGGGGGCGGGAAATGAAAAACTGTTTTTT. The encoded protein is CASSSQGAGNEKLFF.

J is TRBJ1-1 and V is TRBV4-1, with TRBD1 matching 7 bases. Germline loops: CDR1 MGHRA, CDR2 YSYEKL. This CDR3 is built from 15 residues. Unmatched junction bases numbered 8, after V lost 7 bases and J lost 0 bases. DNA for the CDR3: TGCGCCAGCAAAACAGGGGCGGTAATGAACACTGAAGCTTTCTTT. Translated: CASKTGAVMNTEAFF.

The sample holds one count of this clone. V is TRBV5-6 and J is TRBJ2-7; 10 bases are a match to TRBD1. V trimming: 4 bases; J trimming: 6 bases; junction bases outside the gene matches: 13. Germline V CDR1 and CDR2: SGHDT, YYEEEE. This CDR3 region has 16 residues. CDR3 region: CASSPGQGGPVSEQYF. The DNA for the CDR3 is TGTGCCAGCAGCCCAGGACAGGGGGGTCCAGTAAGCGAGCAGTACTTC.

This CDR3 is CSARDSRGYTF. The CDR3 nucleotides read TGCAGTGCTAGGGACTCTAGAGGCTACACCTTC. This rearrangement joins TRBV20-1 to TRBJ1-2; the D is unclear. CDR3 length equals 11 residues. Germline CDR1 DFQATT, CDR2 SNEGSKA (reference sequence). V lost 3 bases to trimming and J lost 8 bases, with 10 bases between them.

CDR3: CSALGRGERGYTF. The CDR3 nucleotides read TGCAGCGCCCTTGGACGGGGGGAGCGTGGCTACACCTTC. V and J are TRBV29-1 and TRBJ1-2, with D possibly TRBD1 on 5 matching bases. The germline V and J ends were trimmed by 7 bases and 7 bases, with 19 bases remaining between them. Germline CDR1 and CDR2: SQVTM and ANQGSEA. The CDR3 covers 13 residues.

This clone appeared a few times. V usage is TRBV7-3 and J usage is TRBJ2-2; the D is unclear. Germline values: CDR1 SGHTA, CDR2 FQGTGA. CDR3 length equals 12 residues. V lost 4 bases and J 9 bases, leaving 9 bases between the germline ends. CDR3 in DNA: TGTGCCAGCAGCTCCGAGATGAGGGAGCTGTTTTTT. Amino acids: CASSSEMRELFF.